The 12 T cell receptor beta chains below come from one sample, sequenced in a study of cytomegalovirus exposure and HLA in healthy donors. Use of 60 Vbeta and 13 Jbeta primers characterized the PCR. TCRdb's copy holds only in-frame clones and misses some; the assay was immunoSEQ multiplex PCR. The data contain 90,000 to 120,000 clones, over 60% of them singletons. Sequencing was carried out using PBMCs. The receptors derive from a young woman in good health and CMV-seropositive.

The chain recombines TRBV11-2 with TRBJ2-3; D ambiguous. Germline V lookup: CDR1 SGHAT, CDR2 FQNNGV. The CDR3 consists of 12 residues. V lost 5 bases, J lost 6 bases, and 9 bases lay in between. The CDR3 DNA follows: TGTGCCAGCAGCCCGCGCTTGGATACGCAGTATTTT. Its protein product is CASSPRLDTQYF.

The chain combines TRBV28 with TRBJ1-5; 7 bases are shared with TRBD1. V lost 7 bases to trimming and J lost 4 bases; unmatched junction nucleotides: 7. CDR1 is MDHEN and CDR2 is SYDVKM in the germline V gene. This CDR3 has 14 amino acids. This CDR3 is CASTWGQPNQPQHF. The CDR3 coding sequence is TGTGCCAGCACCTGGGGACAGCCTAATCAGCCCCAGCATTTT.

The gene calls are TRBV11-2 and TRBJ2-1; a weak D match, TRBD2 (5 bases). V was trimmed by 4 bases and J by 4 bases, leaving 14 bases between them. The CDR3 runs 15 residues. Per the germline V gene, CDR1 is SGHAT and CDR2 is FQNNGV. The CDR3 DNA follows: TGTGCCAGCAGCTCTAGCCCCGAGATATACAATGAGCAGTTCTTC. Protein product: CASSSSPEIYNEQFF.

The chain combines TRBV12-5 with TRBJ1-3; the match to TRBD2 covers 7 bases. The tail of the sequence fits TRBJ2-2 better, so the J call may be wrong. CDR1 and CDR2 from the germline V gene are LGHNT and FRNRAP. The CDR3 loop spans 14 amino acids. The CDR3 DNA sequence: TGTGCTAGTGGGCGGGAGCCGAACACCGGGGAGCTGTTTTTT. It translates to CASGREPNTGELFF.

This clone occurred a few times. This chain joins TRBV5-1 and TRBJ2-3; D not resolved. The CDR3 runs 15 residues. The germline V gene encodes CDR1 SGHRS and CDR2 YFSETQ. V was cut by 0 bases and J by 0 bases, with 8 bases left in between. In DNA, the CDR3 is TGCGCCAGCAGCTTGGTGCTCGGGAGCACAGATACGCAGTATTTT. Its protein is CASSLVLGSTDTQYF.

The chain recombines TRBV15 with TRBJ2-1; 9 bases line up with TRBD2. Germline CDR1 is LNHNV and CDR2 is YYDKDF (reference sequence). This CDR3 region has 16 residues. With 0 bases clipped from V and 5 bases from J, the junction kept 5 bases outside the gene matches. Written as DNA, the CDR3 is TGTGCCACCAGCAGAGATGGTCTAGCGGGGAACAATGAGCAGTTCTTC. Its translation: CATSRDGLAGNNEQFF.

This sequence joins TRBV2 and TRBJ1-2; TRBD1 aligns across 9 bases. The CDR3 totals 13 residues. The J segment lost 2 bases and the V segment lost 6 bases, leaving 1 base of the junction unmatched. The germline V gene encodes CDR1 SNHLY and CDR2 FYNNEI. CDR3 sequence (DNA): TGTGCCAGCAGGACAGGGGGGAACTATGGCTACACCTTC. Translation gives CASRTGGNYGYTF.

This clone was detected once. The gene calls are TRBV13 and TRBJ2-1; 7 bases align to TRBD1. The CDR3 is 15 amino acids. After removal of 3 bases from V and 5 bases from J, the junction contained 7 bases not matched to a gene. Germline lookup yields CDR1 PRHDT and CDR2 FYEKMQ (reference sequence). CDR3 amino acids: CASSFRSDRDNEQFF. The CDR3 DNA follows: TGTGCCAGCAGCTTCCGATCTGACAGGGACAATGAGCAGTTCTTC.

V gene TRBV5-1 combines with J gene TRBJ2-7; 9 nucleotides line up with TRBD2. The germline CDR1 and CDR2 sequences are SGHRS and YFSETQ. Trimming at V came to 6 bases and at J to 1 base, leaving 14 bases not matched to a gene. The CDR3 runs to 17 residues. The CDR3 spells CASNRGLAGFSSYEQYF. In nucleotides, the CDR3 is TGCGCCAGCAATCGGGGTCTAGCGGGATTTAGTTCCTACGAGCAGTACTTC. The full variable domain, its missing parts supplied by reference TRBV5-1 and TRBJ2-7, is KAGVTQTPRYLIKTRGQQVTLSCSPISGHRSVSWYQQTPGQGLQFLFEYFSETQRNKGNFPGRFSGRQFSNSRSEMNVSTLELGDSALYLCASNRGLAGFSSYEQYFGPGTRLTVT.

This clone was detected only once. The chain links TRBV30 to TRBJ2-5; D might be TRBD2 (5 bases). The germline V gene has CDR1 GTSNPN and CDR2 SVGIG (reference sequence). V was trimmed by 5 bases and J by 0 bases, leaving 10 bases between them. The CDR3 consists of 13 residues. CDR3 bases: TGTGCCTGGGGCCCTAGCAACCAAGAGACCCAGTACTTC. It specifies CAWGPSNQETQYF.

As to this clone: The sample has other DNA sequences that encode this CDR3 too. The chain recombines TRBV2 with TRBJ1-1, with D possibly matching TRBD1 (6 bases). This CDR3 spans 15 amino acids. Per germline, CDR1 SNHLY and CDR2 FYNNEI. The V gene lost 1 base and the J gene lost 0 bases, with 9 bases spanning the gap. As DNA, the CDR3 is TGTGCCAGCAGTGAAGACAGGGCATTGAACACTGAAGCTTTCTTT. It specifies CASSEDRALNTEAFF.

CDR3 coding DNA: TGTGCCTGGAGTGACTTGGGAGTCTCCGAGCAGTACTTC. Amino acid sequence: CAWSDLGVSEQYF. This chain joins TRBV30 and TRBJ2-7, with D possibly matching TRBD2 (5 bases). Germline V gene data show CDR1 as GTSNPN and CDR2 as SVGIG (reference sequence). V shed 1 base and J shed 6 bases, with 13 bases lying between them. This CDR3 has 13 amino acids.